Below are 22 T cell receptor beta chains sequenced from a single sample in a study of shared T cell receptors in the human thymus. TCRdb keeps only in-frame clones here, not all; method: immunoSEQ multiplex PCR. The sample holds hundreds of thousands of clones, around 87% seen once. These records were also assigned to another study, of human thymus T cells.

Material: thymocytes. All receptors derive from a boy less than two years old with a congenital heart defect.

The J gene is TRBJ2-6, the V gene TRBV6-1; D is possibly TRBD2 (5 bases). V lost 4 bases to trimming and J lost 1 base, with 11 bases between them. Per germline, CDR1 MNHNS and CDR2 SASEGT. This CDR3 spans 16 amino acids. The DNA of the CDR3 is TGTGCCAGCAGTGCCCAGAGGGAGTCTGGGGCCAACGTCCTGACTTTC. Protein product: CASSAQRESGANVLTF.

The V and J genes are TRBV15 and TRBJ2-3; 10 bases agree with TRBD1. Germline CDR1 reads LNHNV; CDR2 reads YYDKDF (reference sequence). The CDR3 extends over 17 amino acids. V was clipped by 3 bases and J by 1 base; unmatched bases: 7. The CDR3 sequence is CATSSATGQGGTDTQYF. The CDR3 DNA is TGTGCCACCAGCAGCGCTACCGGACAGGGGGGCACAGATACGCAGTATTTT. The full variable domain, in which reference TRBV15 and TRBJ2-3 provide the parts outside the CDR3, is DAMVIQNPRYQVTQFGKPVTLSCSQTLNHNVMYWYQQKSSQAPKLLFHYYDKDFNNEADTPDNFQSRRPNTSFCFLDIRSPGLGDTAMYLCATSSATGQGGTDTQYFGPGTRLTVL.

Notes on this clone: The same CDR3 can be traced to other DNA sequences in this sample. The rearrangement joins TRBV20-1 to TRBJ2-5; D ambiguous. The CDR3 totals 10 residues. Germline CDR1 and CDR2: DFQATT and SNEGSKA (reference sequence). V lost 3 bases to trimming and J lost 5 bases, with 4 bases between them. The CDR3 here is CSASSETQYF. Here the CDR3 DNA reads TGCAGTGCTAGCTCCGAGACCCAGTACTTC.

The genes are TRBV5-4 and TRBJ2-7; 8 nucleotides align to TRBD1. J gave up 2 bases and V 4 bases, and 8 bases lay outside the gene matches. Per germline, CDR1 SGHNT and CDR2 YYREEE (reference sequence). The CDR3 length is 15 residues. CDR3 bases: TGTGCCAGCAGCCTGGACAGGGTAGAAGCCTACGAGCAGTACTTC. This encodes CASSLDRVEAYEQYF.

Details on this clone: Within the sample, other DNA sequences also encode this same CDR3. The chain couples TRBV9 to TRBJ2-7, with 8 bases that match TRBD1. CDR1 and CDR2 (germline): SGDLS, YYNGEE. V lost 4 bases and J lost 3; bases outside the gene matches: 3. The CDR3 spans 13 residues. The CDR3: CASSLGQGYEQYF. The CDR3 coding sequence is TGTGCCAGCAGCCTCGGACAGGGCTACGAGCAGTACTTC.

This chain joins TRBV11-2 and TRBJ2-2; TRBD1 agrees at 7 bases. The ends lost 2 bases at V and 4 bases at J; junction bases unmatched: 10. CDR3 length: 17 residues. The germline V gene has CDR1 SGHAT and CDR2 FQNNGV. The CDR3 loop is CASSLMATGWFTGELFF. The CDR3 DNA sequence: TGTGCCAGCAGCTTAATGGCGACAGGGTGGTTCACCGGGGAGCTGTTTTTT.

The CDR3 nucleotides are TGTGCCAGCAGCGTAGATCAGGGGAGCTACGAGCAGTACTTC. It is translated as CASSVDQGSYEQYF. V gene TRBV9 combines with J gene TRBJ2-7; TRBD1 might be the D (6 bases). Trimming pared 0 bases from V and 3 bases from J, leaving 10 bases between. Germline loops: CDR1 SGDLS, CDR2 YYNGEE. The CDR3 extends over 14 amino acids. Together with reference TRBV9 and TRBJ2-7, the CDR3 gives the full variable domain: DSGVTQTPKHLITATGQRVTLRCSPRSGDLSVYWYQQSLDQGLQFLIQYYNGEERAKGNILERFSAQQFPDLHSELNLSSLELGDSALYFCASSVDQGSYEQYFGPGTRLTVT.

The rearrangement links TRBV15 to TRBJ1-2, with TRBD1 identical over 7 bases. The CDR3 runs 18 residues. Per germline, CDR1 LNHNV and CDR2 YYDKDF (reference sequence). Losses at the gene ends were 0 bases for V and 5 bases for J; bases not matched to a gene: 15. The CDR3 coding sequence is TGTGCCACCAGCAGAGATTGGGTTTTAACAGGGGCGGGATATGGCTACACCTTC. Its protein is CATSRDWVLTGAGYGYTF.

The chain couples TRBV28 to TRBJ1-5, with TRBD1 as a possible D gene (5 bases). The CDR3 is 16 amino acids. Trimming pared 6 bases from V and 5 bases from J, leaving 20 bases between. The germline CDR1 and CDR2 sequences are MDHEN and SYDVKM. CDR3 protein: CASSRIQGAKDQPQHF. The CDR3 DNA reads TGTGCCAGCAGCCGGATCCAGGGCGCAAAAGATCAGCCCCAGCATTTT.

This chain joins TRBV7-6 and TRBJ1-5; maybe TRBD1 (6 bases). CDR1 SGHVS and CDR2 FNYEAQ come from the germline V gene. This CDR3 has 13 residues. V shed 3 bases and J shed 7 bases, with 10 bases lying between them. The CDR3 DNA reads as TGTGCCAGCAGCTTGGGGGCACGGCAGCCCCAGCATTTT. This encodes CASSLGARQPQHF.

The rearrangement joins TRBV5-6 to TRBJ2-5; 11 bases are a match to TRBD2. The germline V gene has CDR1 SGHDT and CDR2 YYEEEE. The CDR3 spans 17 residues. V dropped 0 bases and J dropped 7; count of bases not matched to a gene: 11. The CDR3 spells CASSLGGVAGGPGTQYF. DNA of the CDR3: TGTGCCAGCAGCTTGGGGGGCGTAGCGGGGGGGCCTGGGACCCAGTACTTC.

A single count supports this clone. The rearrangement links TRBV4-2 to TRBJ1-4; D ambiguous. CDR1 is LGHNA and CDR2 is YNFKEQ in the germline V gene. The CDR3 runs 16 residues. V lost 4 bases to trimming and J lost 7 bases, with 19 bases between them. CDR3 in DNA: TGTGCCAGCAGCCCAAGAGAGGGTCTGATGGTTGAAAAACTGTTTTTT. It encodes CASSPREGLMVEKLFF.

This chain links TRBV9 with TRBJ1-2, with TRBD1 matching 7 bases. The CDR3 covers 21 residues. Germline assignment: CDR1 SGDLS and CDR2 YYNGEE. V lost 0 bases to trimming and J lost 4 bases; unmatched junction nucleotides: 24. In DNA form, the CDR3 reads TGTGCCAGCAGCGTAGCCCCCAGCTCTGGACAGGATATAAGGGGCCGCTATGGCTACACCTTC. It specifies CASSVAPSSGQDIRGRYGYTF. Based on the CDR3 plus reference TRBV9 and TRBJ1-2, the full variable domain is DSGVTQTPKHLITATGQRVTLRCSPRSGDLSVYWYQQSLDQGLQFLIQYYNGEERAKGNILERFSAQQFPDLHSELNLSSLELGDSALYFCASSVAPSSGQDIRGRYGYTFGSGTRLTVV.

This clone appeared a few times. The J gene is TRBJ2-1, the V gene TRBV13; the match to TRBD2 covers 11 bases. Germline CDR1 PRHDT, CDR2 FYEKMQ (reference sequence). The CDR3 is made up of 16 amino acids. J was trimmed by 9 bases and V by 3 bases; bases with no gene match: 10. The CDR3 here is CASSFDFSGRGGEQFF. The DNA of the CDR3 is TGTGCCAGCAGCTTCGACTTTAGCGGGAGGGGGGGTGAGCAGTTCTTC. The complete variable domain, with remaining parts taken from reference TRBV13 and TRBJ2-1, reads AAGVIQSPRHLIKEKRETATLKCYPIPRHDTVYWYQQGPGQDPQFLISFYEKMQSDKGSIPDRFSAQQFSDYHSELNMSSLELGDSALYFCASSFDFSGRGGEQFFGPGTRLTVL.

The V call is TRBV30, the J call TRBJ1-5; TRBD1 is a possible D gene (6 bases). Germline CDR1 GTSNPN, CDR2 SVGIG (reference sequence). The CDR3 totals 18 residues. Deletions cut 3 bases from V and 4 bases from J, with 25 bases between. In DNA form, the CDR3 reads TGTGCCTGGAGCTCACCCGCGGCTTGGGGGCCGGGAAATCAGCCCCAGCATTTT. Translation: CAWSSPAAWGPGNQPQHF.

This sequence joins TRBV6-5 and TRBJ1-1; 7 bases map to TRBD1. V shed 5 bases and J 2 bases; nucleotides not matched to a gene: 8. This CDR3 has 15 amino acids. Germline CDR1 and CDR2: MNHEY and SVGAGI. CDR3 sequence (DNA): TGTGCCAGCAGTCCTGGGACAGACGCTAACACTGAAGCTTTCTTT. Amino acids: CASSPGTDANTEAFF.

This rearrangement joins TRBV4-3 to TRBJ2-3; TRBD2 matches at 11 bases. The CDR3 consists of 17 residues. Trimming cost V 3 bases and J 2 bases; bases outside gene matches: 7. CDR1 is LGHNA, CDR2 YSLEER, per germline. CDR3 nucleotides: TGCGCCAGCAGCCAGGGCCGACTAGCGGGGCCCACAGATACGCAGTATTTT. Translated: CASSQGRLAGPTDTQYF.

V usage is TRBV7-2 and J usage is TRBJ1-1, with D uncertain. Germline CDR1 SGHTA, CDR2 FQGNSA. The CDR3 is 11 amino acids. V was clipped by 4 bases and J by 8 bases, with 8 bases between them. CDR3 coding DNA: TGTGCCAGCAGCTCCACAGCCGAAGCTTTCTTT. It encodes CASSSTAEAFF.

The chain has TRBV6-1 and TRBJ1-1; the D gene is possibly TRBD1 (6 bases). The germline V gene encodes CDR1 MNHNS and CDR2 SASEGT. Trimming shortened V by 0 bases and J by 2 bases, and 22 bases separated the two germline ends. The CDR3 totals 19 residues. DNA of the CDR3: TGTGCCAGCAGTGAAGCGCTTTTTTTGACAGGAAAACCCAACACTGAAGCTTTCTTT. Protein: CASSEALFLTGKPNTEAFF.

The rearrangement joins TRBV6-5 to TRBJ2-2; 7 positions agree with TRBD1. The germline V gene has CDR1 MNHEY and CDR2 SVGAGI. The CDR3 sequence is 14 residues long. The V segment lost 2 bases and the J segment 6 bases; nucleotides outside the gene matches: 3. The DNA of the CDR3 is TGTGCCAGCAGTTACCGAGGGGGCTCCGGGGAGCTGTTTTTT. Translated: CASSYRGGSGELFF.

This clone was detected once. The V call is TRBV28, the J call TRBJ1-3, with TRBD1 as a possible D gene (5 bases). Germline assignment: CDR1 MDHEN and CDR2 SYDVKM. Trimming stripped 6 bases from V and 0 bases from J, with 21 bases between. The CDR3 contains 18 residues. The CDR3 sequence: CASRCTGPLLGSGNTIYF. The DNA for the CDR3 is TGTGCCAGCAGGTGTACAGGACCGCTCTTGGGCTCTGGAAACACCATATATTTT.

CDR3 amino acids: CATSISDRDPTNEQFF. In DNA form, the CDR3 reads TGTGCCACCAGCATCTCGGACAGGGACCCTACAAATGAGCAGTTCTTC. The V call is TRBV15, the J call TRBJ2-1; 8 bases line up with TRBD1. The CDR3 loop spans 16 amino acids. Germline assignment: CDR1 LNHNV and CDR2 YYDKDF (reference sequence). Trimming removed 4 bases from V and 7 bases from J; junction bases left unmatched: 12.